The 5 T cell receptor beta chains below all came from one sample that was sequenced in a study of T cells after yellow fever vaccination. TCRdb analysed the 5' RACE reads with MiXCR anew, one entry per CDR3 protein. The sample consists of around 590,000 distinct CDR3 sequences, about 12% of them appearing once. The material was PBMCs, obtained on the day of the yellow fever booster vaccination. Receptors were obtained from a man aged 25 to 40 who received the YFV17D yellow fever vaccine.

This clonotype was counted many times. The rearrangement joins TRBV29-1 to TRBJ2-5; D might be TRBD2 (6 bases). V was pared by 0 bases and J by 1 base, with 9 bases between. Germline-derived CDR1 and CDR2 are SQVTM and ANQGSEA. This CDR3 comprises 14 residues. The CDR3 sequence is CSVEDGGIQETQYF. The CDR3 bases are TGCAGCGTTGAAGATGGGGGGATCCAAGAGACCCAGTACTTC.

The CDR3 nucleotides read TGTGCCAGCAGCATGGGGACAGGGTTTTCCTACGAGCAGTACTTC. This codes for CASSMGTGFSYEQYF. The chain is built from TRBV7-8 and TRBJ2-7; 9 bases are shared with TRBD1. This CDR3 is 15 amino acids long. Trimming cost V 5 bases and J 1 base; bases outside gene matches: 6. Per germline, CDR1 SGHVS and CDR2 FQNEAQ.

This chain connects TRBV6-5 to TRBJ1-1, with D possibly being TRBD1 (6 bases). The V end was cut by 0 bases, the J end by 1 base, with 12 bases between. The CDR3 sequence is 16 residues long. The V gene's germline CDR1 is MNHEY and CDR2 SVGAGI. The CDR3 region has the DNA TGTGCCAGCAGTTACTCGGGGGCGGCAGGGAACACTGAAGCTTTCTTT. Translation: CASSYSGAAGNTEAFF.

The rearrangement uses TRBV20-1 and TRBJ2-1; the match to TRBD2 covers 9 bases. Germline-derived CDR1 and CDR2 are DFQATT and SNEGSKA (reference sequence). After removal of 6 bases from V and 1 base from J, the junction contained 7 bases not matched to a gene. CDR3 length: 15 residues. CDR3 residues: CSAVSGSPSYNEQFF. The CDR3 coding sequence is TGCAGTGCAGTTAGCGGGAGCCCTTCCTACAATGAGCAGTTCTTC.

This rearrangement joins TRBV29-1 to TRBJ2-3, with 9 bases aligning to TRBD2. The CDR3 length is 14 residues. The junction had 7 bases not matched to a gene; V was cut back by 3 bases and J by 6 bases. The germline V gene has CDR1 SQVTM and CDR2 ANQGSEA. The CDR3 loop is CSVDFRREGDTQYF. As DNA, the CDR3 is TGCAGCGTTGATTTTCGGCGGGAGGGGGATACGCAGTATTTT.